This note documents a single T cell receptor beta chain sequence. Its antigen is not identified. This sample is part of a study of Graves' ophthalmopathy and Graves' hyperthyroidism. Germline loops: CDR1 LGHDT, CDR2 YNNKEL (reference sequence). V lost 0 bases, J lost 2 bases, and 7 bases lay in between. The CDR3 contains 14 residues. Notes on the study in general: Detection in blood was also observed for most expanded thyroid clonotypes above 0.001 frequency.

For repertoire sequencing, the TCR beta CDR3 regions were amplified from RNA transcripts. HTBI primers primed a first-round RT-PCR, and a second-round multiplex PCR followed. TCRdb re-analysed the multiplex PCR reads in MiXCR, keeping a single row per CDR3 protein. The sample has hundreds of thousands of distinct CDR3 sequences; under 25% are singletons. Sequencing was performed on peripheral blood. The chain joins TRBV3-1 to TRBJ1-2, with D unclear. This TCR derives from a woman between 18 and 30 years old with stable Graves' hyperthyroidism. CDR3 protein: CASSQDSRNYGYTF. The CDR3 DNA sequence: TGTGCCAGCAGCCAAGATAGTAGGAACTATGGCTACACCTTC. The variable domain in full, completed from reference TRBV3-1 and TRBJ1-2, reads DTAVSQTPKYLVTQMGNDKSIKCEQNLGHDTMYWYKQDSKKFLKIMFSYNNKELIINETVPNRFSPKSPDKAHLNLHINSLELGDSAVYFCASSQDSRNYGYTFGSGTRLTVV.